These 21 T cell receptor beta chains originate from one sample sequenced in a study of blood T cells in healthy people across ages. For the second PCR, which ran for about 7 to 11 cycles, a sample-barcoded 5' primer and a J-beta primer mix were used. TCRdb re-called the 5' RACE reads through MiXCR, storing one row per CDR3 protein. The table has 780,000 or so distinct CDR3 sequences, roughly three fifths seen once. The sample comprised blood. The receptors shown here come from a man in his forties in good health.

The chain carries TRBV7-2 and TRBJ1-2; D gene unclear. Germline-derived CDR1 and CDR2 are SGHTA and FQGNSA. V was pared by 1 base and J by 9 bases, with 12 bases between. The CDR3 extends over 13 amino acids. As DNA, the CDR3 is TGTGCCAGCAGCTTAGACCCAGGAGAAAGCTACACCTTC. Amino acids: CASSLDPGESYTF.

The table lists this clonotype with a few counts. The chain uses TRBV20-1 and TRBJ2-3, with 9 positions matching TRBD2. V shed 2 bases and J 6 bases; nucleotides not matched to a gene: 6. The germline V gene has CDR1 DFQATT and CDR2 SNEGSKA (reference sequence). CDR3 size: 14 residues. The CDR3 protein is CSARNPSGVDTQYF. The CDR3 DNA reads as TGCAGTGCTAGAAATCCTAGCGGGGTTGATACGCAGTATTTT.

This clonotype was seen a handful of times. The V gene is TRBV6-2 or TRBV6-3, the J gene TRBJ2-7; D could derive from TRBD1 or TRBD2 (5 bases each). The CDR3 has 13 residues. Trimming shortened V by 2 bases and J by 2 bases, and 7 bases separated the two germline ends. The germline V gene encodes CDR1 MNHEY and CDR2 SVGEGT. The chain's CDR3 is CASSYGTPYEQYF. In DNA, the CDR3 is TGTGCCAGCAGTTACGGGACCCCCTACGAGCAGTACTTC.

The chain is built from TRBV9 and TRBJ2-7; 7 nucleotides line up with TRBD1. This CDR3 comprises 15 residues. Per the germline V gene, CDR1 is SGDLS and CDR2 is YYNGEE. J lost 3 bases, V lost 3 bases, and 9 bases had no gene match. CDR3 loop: CASSEGDSPIYEQYF. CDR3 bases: TGTGCCAGCAGCGAAGGGGACAGCCCCATCTACGAGCAGTACTTC.

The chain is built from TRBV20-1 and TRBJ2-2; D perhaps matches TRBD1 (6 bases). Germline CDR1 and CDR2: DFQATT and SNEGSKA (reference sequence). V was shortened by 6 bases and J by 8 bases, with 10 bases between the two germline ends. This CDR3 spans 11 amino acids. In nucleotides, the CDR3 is TGCAGTGCCACCAGGGGTGGGGAGCTGTTTTTT. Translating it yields CSATRGGELFF.

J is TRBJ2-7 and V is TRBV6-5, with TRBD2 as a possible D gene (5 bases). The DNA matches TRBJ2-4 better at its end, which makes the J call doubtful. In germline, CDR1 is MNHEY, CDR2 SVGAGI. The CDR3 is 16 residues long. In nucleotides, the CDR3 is TGTGCCAGCAGCCCAAACCGGGGAAATGGCAAAAACATTCAGTACTTC. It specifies CASSPNRGNGKNIQYF.

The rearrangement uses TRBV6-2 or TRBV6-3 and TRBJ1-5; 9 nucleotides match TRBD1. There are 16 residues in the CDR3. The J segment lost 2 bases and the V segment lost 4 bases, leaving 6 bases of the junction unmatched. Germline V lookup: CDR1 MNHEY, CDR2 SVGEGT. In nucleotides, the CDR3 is TGTGCCAGCAGTTCCAGGACAGGGGTTGGCAATCAGCCCCAGCATTTT. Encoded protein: CASSSRTGVGNQPQHF.

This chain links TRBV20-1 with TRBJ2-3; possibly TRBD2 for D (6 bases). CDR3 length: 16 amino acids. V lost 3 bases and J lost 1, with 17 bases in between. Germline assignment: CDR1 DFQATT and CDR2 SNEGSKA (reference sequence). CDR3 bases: TGCAGTGCTAGGTTGGGCGGGACTTCGGGCACAGATACGCAGTATTTT. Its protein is CSARLGGTSGTDTQYF.

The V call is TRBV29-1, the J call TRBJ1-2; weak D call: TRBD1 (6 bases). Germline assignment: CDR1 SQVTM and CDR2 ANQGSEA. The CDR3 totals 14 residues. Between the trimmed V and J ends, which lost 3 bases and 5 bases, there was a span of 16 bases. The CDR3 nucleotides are TGCAGCGTTGACAGATCAGGGGACAAGTATGGCTACACCTTC. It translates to CSVDRSGDKYGYTF.

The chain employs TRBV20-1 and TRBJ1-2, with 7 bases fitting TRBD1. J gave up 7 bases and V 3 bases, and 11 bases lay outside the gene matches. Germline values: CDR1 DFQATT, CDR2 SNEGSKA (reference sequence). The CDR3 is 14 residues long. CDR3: CSASQRQGVVGYTF. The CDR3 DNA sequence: TGCAGTGCTAGCCAACGACAGGGCGTAGTTGGCTACACCTTC.

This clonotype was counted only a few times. In nucleotides, the CDR3 is TGTGCCAGCAGCACAGGGACAGGGTTTAGCACAGATACGCAGTATTTT. Its protein is CASSTGTGFSTDTQYF. The V call is TRBV7-2, the J call TRBJ2-3, with 9 bases matching TRBD1. V lost 5 bases to trimming and J lost 0 bases; unmatched junction nucleotides: 6. Germline-derived CDR1 and CDR2 are SGHTA and FQGNSA. The CDR3 extends over 16 amino acids.

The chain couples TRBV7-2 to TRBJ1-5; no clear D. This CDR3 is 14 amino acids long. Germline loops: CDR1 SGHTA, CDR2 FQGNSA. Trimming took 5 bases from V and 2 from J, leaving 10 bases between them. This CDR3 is CASSDGLRNQPQHF. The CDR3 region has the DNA TGTGCCAGCAGCGATGGGTTGCGCAATCAGCCCCAGCATTTT. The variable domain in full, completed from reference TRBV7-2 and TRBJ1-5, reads GAGVSQSPSNKVTEKGKDVELRCDPISGHTALYWYRQSLGQGLEFLIYFQGNSAPDKSGLPSDRFSAERTGGSVSTLTIQRTQQEDSAVYLCASSDGLRNQPQHFGDGTRLSIL.

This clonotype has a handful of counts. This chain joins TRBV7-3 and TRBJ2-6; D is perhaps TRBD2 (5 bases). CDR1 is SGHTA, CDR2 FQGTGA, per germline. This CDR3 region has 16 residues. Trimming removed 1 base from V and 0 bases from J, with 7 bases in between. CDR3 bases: TGTGCCAGCAGCTTAAGAGGGTTCTCTGGGGCCAACGTCCTGACTTTC. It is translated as CASSLRGFSGANVLTF.

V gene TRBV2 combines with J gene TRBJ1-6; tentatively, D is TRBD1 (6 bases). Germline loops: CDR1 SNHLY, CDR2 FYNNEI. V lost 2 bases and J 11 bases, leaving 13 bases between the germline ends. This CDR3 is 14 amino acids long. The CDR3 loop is CASSETGGATPLHF. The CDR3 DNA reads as TGTGCCAGCAGTGAAACTGGGGGCGCGACACCCCTCCACTTT.

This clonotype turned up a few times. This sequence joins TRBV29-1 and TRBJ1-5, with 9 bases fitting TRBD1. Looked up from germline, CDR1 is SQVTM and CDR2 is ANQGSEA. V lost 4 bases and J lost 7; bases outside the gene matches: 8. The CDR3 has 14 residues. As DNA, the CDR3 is TGCAGCGTTGGGACAGGGGAAAATCTGCAGCCCCAGCATTTT. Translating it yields CSVGTGENLQPQHF.

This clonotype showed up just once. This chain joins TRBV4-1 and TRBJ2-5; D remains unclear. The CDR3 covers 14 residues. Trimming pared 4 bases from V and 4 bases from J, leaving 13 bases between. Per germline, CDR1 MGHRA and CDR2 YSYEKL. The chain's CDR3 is CASSPFLKGETQYF. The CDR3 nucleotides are TGCGCCAGCAGCCCATTTCTTAAGGGAGAGACCCAGTACTTC.

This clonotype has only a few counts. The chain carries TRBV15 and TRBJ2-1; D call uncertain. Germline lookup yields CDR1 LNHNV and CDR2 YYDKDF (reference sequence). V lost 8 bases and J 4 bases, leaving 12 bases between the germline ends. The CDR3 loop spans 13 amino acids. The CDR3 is CATGQANYNEQFF. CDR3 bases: TGTGCCACCGGGCAGGCCAATTACAATGAGCAGTTCTTC.

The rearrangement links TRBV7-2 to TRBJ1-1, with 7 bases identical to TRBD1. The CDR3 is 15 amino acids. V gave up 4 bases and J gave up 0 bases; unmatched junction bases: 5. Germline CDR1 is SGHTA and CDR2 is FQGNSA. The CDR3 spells CASSWFTGVNTEAFF. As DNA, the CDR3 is TGTGCCAGCAGCTGGTTTACAGGGGTGAACACTGAAGCTTTCTTT.

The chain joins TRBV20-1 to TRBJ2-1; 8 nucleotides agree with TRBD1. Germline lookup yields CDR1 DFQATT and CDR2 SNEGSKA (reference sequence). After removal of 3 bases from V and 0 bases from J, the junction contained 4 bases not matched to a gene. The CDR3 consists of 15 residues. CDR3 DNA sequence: TGCAGTGCTAGTCCAGGGGGCAGCTCCTACAATGAGCAGTTCTTC. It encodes CSASPGGSSYNEQFF.

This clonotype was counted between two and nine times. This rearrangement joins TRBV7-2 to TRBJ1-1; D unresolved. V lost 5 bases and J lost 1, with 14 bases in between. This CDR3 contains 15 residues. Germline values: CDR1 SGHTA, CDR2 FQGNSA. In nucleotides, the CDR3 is TGTGCCAGCAGCCTGGCCGCCTGGGAGAACACTGAAGCTTTCTTT. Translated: CASSLAAWENTEAFF.

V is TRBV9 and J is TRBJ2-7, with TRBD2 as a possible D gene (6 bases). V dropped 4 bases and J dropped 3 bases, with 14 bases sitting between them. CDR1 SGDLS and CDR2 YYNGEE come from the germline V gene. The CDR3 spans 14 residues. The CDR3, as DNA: TGTGCCAGCAGCTCCGGGGACTCAGACTACGAGCAGTACTTC. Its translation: CASSSGDSDYEQYF.